This T cell receptor beta chain was captured in a study of blood T cell repertoires in COVID-19. Across the study: Sites in the United States, Italy and Spain provided acute and convalescent COVID-19 samples. The analysed material was cDNA or gDNA that came from T cells, B-cell-depleted T cells, or PBMCs.

Per the original methods: Amplification of reference gene primers was used by the study to estimate nucleated cell counts. TCRdb's copy holds only in-frame clones and misses some; the assay was immunoSEQ multiplex PCR. V, J and clone size are taken as reported in that table, and D and trimming were inferred from the DNA itself. The table lists some 50,000 clones, around 85% of them singletons. The CDR3 has 15 amino acids. V lost 4 bases and J lost 0, with 10 bases in between. Looked up from germline, CDR1 is SNHLY and CDR2 is FYNNEI. This clonotype originated in a human donor in a cohort sampled during active COVID-19. The donor label of this sample is uncertain. The specimen sequenced was peripheral blood. The chain uses TRBV2 and TRBJ2-4; D might be TRBD1 (5 bases). DNA of the CDR3: TGTGCCAGCAGTGTCCAGGGAAAAGCCAAAAACATTCAGTACTTC. It specifies CASSVQGKAKNIQYF. The entire variable domain, with the rest obtained from reference TRBV2 and TRBJ2-4, is as follows: EPEVTQTPSHQVTQMGQEVILRCVPISNHLYFYWYRQILGQKVEFLVSFYNNEISEKSEIFDDQFSVERPDGSNFTLKIRSTKLEDSAMYFCASSVQGKAKNIQYFGAGTRLSVL.